Detailed here is one TCR beta chain. No cognate antigen has been identified for it. Per-base quality was not reported, and no clone a single base away is much larger than it. Each collaborating institution followed its own protocols to collect whole blood in K2EDTA tubes. Collaborator samples were shipped for TCRbeta analysis as frozen whole blood, isolated PBMCs, or DNA extracted from either sample type. This entry is derived from a study of blood T cell repertoires in COVID-19 (dated by TCRdb to about 2020). Study-level background: The collaborator samples originated in the United States, Italy and Spain and spanned the acute and convalescent phases of COVID-19. Where available, HLA class I and class II types were taken from metadata supplied by the sample provider and were not determined by assay-based typing. Deeply sampled blood TCRbeta repertoires from subjects exposed to, actively infected with, or recovered from COVID-19 were included in the dataset. The samples were drawn from the first 160 participants of the ongoing ImmuneRACE study and from about 1,200 subjects provided by 6 global collaborators. A freely available public database, intended as a resource for researchers studying the immune response to SARS-CoV-2, is where the repertoires were released. The prospective study material was composed of cDNA or gDNA derived from T cells, B-cell-depleted T cells, or PBMCs. Sample metadata almost always included a de-identified subject ID, COVID-19 status, age in years and sex. Points the paper makes about the study in general: Clinical and demographic metadata were provided uncurated, with the amount varying by source and participant.

CDR1 KGHDR and CDR2 SFDVKD are derived from the germline V gene. Counted from cysteine to phenylalanine, this CDR3 has 12 amino acids. The read is trimmed to its CDR3 DNA, 36 bases read in frame from base 1. V is pared back by 6 bases and J by 2 bases, with 6 bases lying between the germline termini. TCRbeta CDR3 regions were amplified from genomic DNA using the immunoSEQ Assay, a bias-controlled multiplex PCR. The study's processing was this. Nucleated cell counts per sample were estimated from amplification of reference gene primers within the assay. To quantify the absolute abundance of each unique TCRbeta CDR3 rearrangement, sequence reads were collapsed and filtered. For each sample, productive Simpson clonality was calculated as the square root of Simpson's diversity index over productive rearrangements. TCRdb carries this immuneACCESS record with in-frame sequences only. Its versions omit some clonotypes, under half of them owing to an unresolved V gene in the studies checked, with the rest unexplained. V and J calls and clone size are given by that table; D and trimming were obtained from the DNA. This sample lists about 62,000 clones; more than 60% were detected once. 15% to 20% of the sample goes to the ten largest clones.

The sequencing sample was made of peripheral blood. This clonotype was sampled from a man aged 55 to 70 with acute or convalescent COVID-19. This receptor chain uses TRBV24-1 and TRBJ1-2; no D gene is confidently identified. The CDR3 region reads CATSLGNYGYTF. Read as DNA, the sequence is TGTGCCACCAGTCTCGGGAACTATGGCTACACCTTC.